These 6 T cell receptor beta chains originate from one sample sequenced in a study of cytomegalovirus exposure and HLA in healthy donors. Use of 60 Vbeta and 13 Jbeta primers characterized the PCR. Sequencing was performed with immunoSEQ multiplex PCR; in TCRdb, only in-frame clones are kept and a portion is missing. This sample has 200,000 to 300,000 clones, with roughly 82% found just once. What was sequenced was PBMCs. The receptors stem from a middle-aged woman in good health and CMV-seropositive.

This clone was seen a single time. The genes are TRBV15 and TRBJ2-5; 9 bases match TRBD2. V was pared by 3 bases and J by 2 bases, with 4 bases of the junction left unmatched. The CDR3 extends over 15 amino acids. CDR1 and CDR2 from the germline V gene are LNHNV and YYDKDF (reference sequence). The CDR3 DNA reads as TGTGCCACCAGCAGGACTAGCGGCCTGCAAGAGACCCAGTACTTC. Translation gives CATSRTSGLQETQYF.

This clone has more than one count but fewer than ten. This chain uses TRBV7-6 with TRBJ1-5; 8 positions agree with TRBD1. Germline V gene lookup returns CDR1 SGHVS and CDR2 FNYEAQ. Trimming cost V 6 bases and J 3 bases; bases outside gene matches: 10. The CDR3 covers 16 residues. The CDR3 loop is CASSSSGGPINQPQHF. As DNA, the CDR3 is TGTGCCAGCAGTTCCTCAGGGGGCCCGATCAATCAGCCCCAGCATTTT.

The chain joins TRBV9 to TRBJ2-2, with a weak D call TRBD1 (6 bases). The CDR3 extends over 15 amino acids. CDR1 SGDLS and CDR2 YYNGEE come from the germline V gene. The V and J ends lost 1 base and 4 bases respectively, with 11 bases between them. The CDR3 here is CASSVTGISTGELFF. The CDR3 DNA reads as TGTGCCAGCAGCGTAACAGGGATTAGCACCGGGGAGCTGTTTTTT.

The chain couples TRBV19 to TRBJ2-3; 7 nucleotides match TRBD2. The CDR3 totals 14 residues. V gave up 8 bases and J gave up 3 bases; unmatched junction bases: 8. Looked up from germline, CDR1 is LNHDA and CDR2 is SQIVND (reference sequence). The CDR3, as DNA: TGTGCCAGTGAAGACAGCGGGGTTACAGATACGCAGTATTTT. Protein sequence: CASEDSGVTDTQYF. Complete variable domain (other parts from reference TRBV19 and TRBJ2-3): DGGITQSPKYLFRKEGQNVTLSCEQNLNHDAMYWYRQDPGQGLRLIYYSQIVNDFQKGDIAEGYSVSREKKESFPLTVTSAQKNPTAFYLCASEDSGVTDTQYFGPGTRLTVL.

V and J are TRBV7-8 and TRBJ2-1; the D gene is possibly TRBD2 (6 bases). Trimming removed 1 base from V and 5 bases from J, with 15 bases in between. Germline loops: CDR1 SGHVS, CDR2 FQNEAQ. The CDR3 runs to 16 residues. The CDR3 DNA follows: TGTGCCAGCAGCTTAGAAGTAGCGGTGATAAACAATGAGCAGTTCTTC. Translated, it gives CASSLEVAVINNEQFF.

J is TRBJ1-2 and V is TRBV25-1; tentative D call: TRBD1 (5 bases). Germline assignment: CDR1 MGHDK and CDR2 SYGVNS. This CDR3 region has 13 residues. Trimming removed 1 base at V and 6 bases at J, with 9 bases between. The CDR3 here is CASSEWGGDGYTF. The CDR3 DNA reads as TGTGCCAGCAGTGAATGGGGAGGGGATGGCTACACCTTC.